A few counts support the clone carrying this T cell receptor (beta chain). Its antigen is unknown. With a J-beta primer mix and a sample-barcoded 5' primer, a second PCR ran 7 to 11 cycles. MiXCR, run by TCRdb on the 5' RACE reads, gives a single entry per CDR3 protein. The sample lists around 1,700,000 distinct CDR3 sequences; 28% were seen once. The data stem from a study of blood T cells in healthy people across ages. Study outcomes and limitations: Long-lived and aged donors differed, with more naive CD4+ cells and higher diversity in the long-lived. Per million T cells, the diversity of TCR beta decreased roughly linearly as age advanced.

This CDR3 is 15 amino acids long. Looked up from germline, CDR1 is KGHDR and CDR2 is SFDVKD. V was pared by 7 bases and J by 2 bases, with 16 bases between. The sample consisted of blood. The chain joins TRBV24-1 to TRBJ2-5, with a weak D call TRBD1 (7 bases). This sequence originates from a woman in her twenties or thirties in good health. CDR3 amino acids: CATSSTGTSQETQYF. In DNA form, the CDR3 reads TGTGCCACCAGCTCGACAGGGACTTCTCAAGAGACCCAGTACTTC.